The T cell receptor (beta chain) described here comes from a study of post-analysis software for immune sequencing data. Overall study context: Disease courses included relapsing-remitting, secondary progressive and progressive-relapsing multiple sclerosis. Notes on the study in general: Relative to controls, patients had several TRBV segments at higher frequency, with TRBV5-6, TRBV5-1 and TRBV20-1 among these. In multiple sclerosis, normalized Chao1 diversity was significantly below that of controls. Pronounced co-clustering by F measure was evident among identically batched samples.

This clonotype was seen a few times. The antigen remains unidentified. CDR3 size: 16 residues. CDR1 DFQATT and CDR2 SNEGSKA come from the germline V gene (reference sequence). J was trimmed by 3 bases and V by 5 bases; bases with no gene match: 12. Prepared libraries of TCR beta cDNA carried unique molecular identifiers. The source material, about 0.9 to 11 million T cells, gave rise to about 500,000 cDNA molecules. TCRdb reanalysed the PCR reads using MiXCR and keeps one entry per CDR3 protein. The sample carries more than 500,000 distinct CDR3 sequences, 34% recorded once. The clonotype originates from a girl aged 2-17 years with multiple sclerosis. The chain joins TRBV20-1 to TRBJ1-1; 10 nucleotides match TRBD1. Sequences were obtained from blood. The CDR3 DNA reads TGCAGTGCTCCCAAGACAGGGGGCAGAGGGGACACTGAAGCTTTCTTT. Protein: CSAPKTGGRGDTEAFF.